The 12 T cell receptor beta chains listed next were all sequenced from one sample in a study of blood T cell repertoires in COVID-19. The data were produced by immunoSEQ multiplex PCR, yet TCRdb's version contains in-frame clones alone and is incomplete. The sample holds about 200,000 clones, 85% seen once. Sequencing was carried out using peripheral blood. Source of these receptors: a woman aged 80 or older with acute or convalescent COVID-19.

The chain is built from TRBV16 and TRBJ1-1, with a weak D call TRBD1 (6 bases). The CDR3 contains 14 residues. Germline loops: CDR1 KGHSY, CDR2 FQNENV. V lost 4 bases and J lost 4, with 13 bases in between. The CDR3 reads CASSRLDSRTEAFF. The CDR3 nucleotides are TGTGCCAGCAGCCGCCTGGACAGTCGCACTGAAGCTTTCTTT.

This clone has only a few counts. The chain combines TRBV18 with TRBJ1-1, with D possibly matching TRBD1 (6 bases). The germline V and J ends were trimmed by 5 bases and 2 bases, with 15 bases remaining between them. Germline V gene data show CDR1 as KGHSH and CDR2 as LQKENI. The CDR3 runs to 15 residues. The CDR3 region is CASSMRQALNTEAFF. CDR3 coding DNA: TGTGCCAGCTCAATGCGACAGGCTCTAAACACTGAAGCTTTCTTT.

The gene calls are TRBV19 and TRBJ1-1; TRBD1 is a possible D gene (6 bases). From germline, CDR1 is LNHDA and CDR2 SQIVND (reference sequence). The V and J ends lost 4 bases and 4 bases respectively, with 13 bases between them. CDR3 length: 14 amino acids. The chain's CDR3 is CASSKQGIGTEAFF. The CDR3 bases are TGTGCCAGTAGTAAACAGGGAATTGGCACTGAAGCTTTCTTT.

The chain employs TRBV3-1 (or the pseudogene TRBV3-2) and TRBJ1-1; D may be TRBD1 (5 bases). The CDR3 is 14 amino acids. Germline V gene data show CDR1 as LGHDT and CDR2 as YNNKEL (reference sequence). Trimming removed 4 bases at V and 1 base at J, with 10 bases between. CDR3 bases: TGTGCCAGCAGCCGCGGCAGGGCGAACACTGAAGCTTTCTTT. Translated: CASSRGRANTEAFF.

The genes are TRBV7-2 and TRBJ2-5, with TRBD2 identical over 10 bases. The germline V gene has CDR1 SGHTA and CDR2 FQGNSA. V dropped 1 base and J dropped 7; count of bases not matched to a gene: 15. The CDR3 extends over 18 amino acids. The CDR3 nucleotides read TGTGCCAGCAGCTTAGAAAGAGCGGGAGGGGGCGGAACGGGGACCCAGTACTTC. Translated, it gives CASSLERAGGGGTGTQYF.

The rearrangement uses TRBV21-1 and TRBJ2-7; TRBD1, the D gene given by the table, was not confirmed from the DNA. TRBV21-1 is termed a pseudogene. The CDR3 loop spans 20 amino acids. The chain's CDR3 is CASSKKVRQHLQQQVYEQYF. Written as DNA, the CDR3 is TGTGCCAGCAGCAAAAAAGTTAGACAGCACCTCCAGCAACAAGTCTACGAGCAGTACTTC.

The rearrangement joins TRBV30 to TRBJ1-2; TRBD1 matches at 10 bases. This CDR3 region has 13 residues. J gave up 7 bases and V 4 bases, and 6 bases lay outside the gene matches. CDR1 and CDR2 (germline): GTSNPN, SVGIG (reference sequence). The CDR3, as DNA: TGTGCCTGGAACCGGGACAGGGGTGGTGGCTACACCTTC. This encodes CAWNRDRGGGYTF.

The chain combines TRBV14 with TRBJ1-1; D is unclear. This CDR3 is 16 amino acids long. V was pared by 4 bases and J by 3 bases, with 18 bases between. Germline V lookup: CDR1 SGHDN, CDR2 FVKESK. In DNA form, the CDR3 reads TGTGCCAGCAGCCTCCCCCGAGACTCCGTCGACACTGAAGCTTTCTTT. It encodes CASSLPRDSVDTEAFF.

The J gene is TRBJ2-2, the V gene TRBV19; 9 bases match TRBD1. CDR3 length: 15 residues. Germline values: CDR1 LNHDA, CDR2 SQIVND (reference sequence). V was clipped by 7 bases and J by 8 bases; unmatched bases: 11. CDR3 protein: CASKTGTGLFGELFF. The CDR3, as DNA: TGTGCCAGTAAGACAGGGACAGGGCTCTTTGGGGAGCTGTTTTTT.

V usage is TRBV9 and J usage is TRBJ1-2; a possible D gene is TRBD1 (5 bases). The CDR3 has 16 amino acids. Germline CDR1 reads SGDLS; CDR2 reads YYNGEE. Trimming left V 2 bases short and J 4 bases short, with 18 bases between. The CDR3 loop is CASSVGPRRAAYGYTF. The CDR3 region has the DNA TGTGCCAGCAGCGTGGGGCCACGCAGGGCGGCCTATGGCTACACCTTC.

The chain links TRBV7-2 to TRBJ2-7, with TRBD2 identical over 10 bases. Germline CDR1 SGHTA, CDR2 FQGNSA. The J segment lost 4 bases and the V segment lost 7 bases, leaving 10 bases of the junction unmatched. There are 15 residues in the CDR3. CDR3 protein: CASTPLPGLAYEQYF. The CDR3 nucleotides are TGTGCCAGCACCCCCCTTCCGGGACTAGCGTACGAGCAGTACTTC.

The chain employs TRBV28 and TRBJ1-2, with 9 bases lining up with TRBD1. The CDR3 loop spans 16 amino acids. V shed 3 bases and J 8 bases; nucleotides not matched to a gene: 13. CDR1 is MDHEN, CDR2 SYDVKM, per germline. CDR3 in DNA: TGTGCCAGCAGTTTGCCCCCGGGACAGGGCATTTTAGGCTACACCTTC. It encodes CASSLPPGQGILGYTF.